The next 32 T cell receptor beta chains were all read from a single sample in a study of T cell responses to AZD1222 COVID-19 vaccine. Some clones are missing from TCRdb's copy, which holds only in-frame ones; the method was immunoSEQ multiplex PCR. The data show 98,000 or so clones, with roughly 86% seen just once and less than 3.5% held by the top ten. The sample in question was peripheral blood, obtained on day 0 of AZD1222 vaccination. The receptors derive from an adult in good health.

The chain is built from TRBV29-1 and TRBJ1-6; TRBD1 might be the D (5 bases). The V end was cut by 6 bases, the J end by 3 bases, with 24 bases between. The CDR3 spans 18 residues. Germline CDR1 is SQVTM and CDR2 is ANQGSEA. Here the CDR3 reads CSVGRAGYYHIYNSPLHF. In DNA form, the CDR3 reads TGCAGCGTGGGCCGGGCAGGGTATTATCATATCTATAATTCACCCCTCCACTTT.

The rearrangement links TRBV28 to TRBJ1-2; D is perhaps TRBD1 (6 bases). V gave up 6 bases and J gave up 0 bases, with 20 bases separating them. The germline gives CDR1 MDHEN, CDR2 SYDVKM. The CDR3 covers 17 residues. The CDR3 sequence is CASRRRTANLPNYGYTF. The CDR3 region has the DNA TGTGCCAGCAGACGCAGGACAGCAAACCTTCCTAACTATGGCTACACCTTC.

The V call is TRBV6-6, the J call TRBJ1-1; weak D call: TRBD1 (6 bases). The V end was cut by 6 bases, the J end by 6 bases, with 14 bases between. This CDR3 is 13 amino acids long. Per germline, CDR1 MNHNY and CDR2 SVGAGI (reference sequence). In DNA form, the CDR3 reads TGTGCCAGCAGGCCCTCAGGGGTTGCTGAAGCTTTCTTT. It yields the protein CASRPSGVAEAFF.

The chain is built from TRBV28 and TRBJ1-2; D is unresolved. Germline V gene data show CDR1 as MDHEN and CDR2 as SYDVKM. V lost 5 bases, J lost 0 bases, and 10 bases lay in between. This CDR3 contains 14 residues. The CDR3 coding sequence is TGTGCCAGCAGTACTCCCGCAACTAACTATGGCTACACCTTC. It encodes CASSTPATNYGYTF.

The chain links TRBV30 to TRBJ1-3; the D gene is possibly TRBD1 (5 bases). Germline V lookup: CDR1 GTSNPN, CDR2 SVGIG (reference sequence). The CDR3 runs to 15 residues. V lost 3 bases and J lost 4, with 16 bases in between. The CDR3 region is CAWSMPGTRGNTIYF. In DNA, the CDR3 is TGTGCCTGGAGCATGCCCGGGACTAGGGGAAACACCATATATTTT. Based on the CDR3 plus reference TRBV30 and TRBJ1-3, the full variable domain is SQTIHQWPATLVQPVGSPLSLECTVEGTSNPNLYWYRQAAGRGLQLLFYSVGIGQISSEVPQNLSASRPQDRQFILSSKKLLLSDSGFYLCAWSMPGTRGNTIYFGEGSWLTVV.

The chain employs TRBV5-6 and TRBJ2-1, with TRBD1 as a possible D gene (6 bases). CDR1 and CDR2 (germline): SGHDT, YYEEEE. The CDR3 runs 17 residues. With 3 bases removed from V and 1 base from J, the gap between germline ends came to 17 bases. The CDR3 nucleotides read TGTGCCAGCAGCTCGGCCGGGAAACAGGGTTCCTACAATGAGCAGTTCTTC. It specifies CASSSAGKQGSYNEQFF. The whole variable domain, filled in from reference TRBV5-6 and TRBJ2-1, reads DAGVTQSPTHLIKTRGQQVTLRCSPKSGHDTVSWYQQALGQGPQFIFQYYEEEERQRGNFPDRFSGHQFPNYSSELNVNALLLGDSALYLCASSSAGKQGSYNEQFFGPGTRLTVL.

Written as DNA, the CDR3 is TGTGCCAGCAGCTCACGGGGGGGTCGAGTCACAGATACGCAGTATTTT. Translated, it gives CASSSRGGRVTDTQYF. V is TRBV11-2 and J is TRBJ2-3, with 8 bases lining up with TRBD2. This CDR3 has 16 residues. V shed 4 bases and J 2 bases; nucleotides not matched to a gene: 8. Germline V CDR1 and CDR2: SGHAT, FQNNGV. The full variable domain, in which reference TRBV11-2 and TRBJ2-3 provide the parts outside the CDR3, is EAGVAQSPRYKIIEKRQSVAFWCNPISGHATLYWYQQILGQGPKLLIQFQNNGVVDDSQLPKDRFSAERLKGVDSTLKIQPAKLEDSAVYLCASSSRGGRVTDTQYFGPGTRLTVL.

The chain joins TRBV10-3 to TRBJ2-7, with 9 bases that match TRBD2. Germline V gene data show CDR1 as ENHRY and CDR2 as SYGVKD. V trimming: 10 bases; J trimming: 0 bases; junction bases outside the gene matches: 10. The CDR3 consists of 15 residues. The DNA of the CDR3 is TGTGCCACAAGACGCGGGGGGGGCAGCTCCTACGAGCAGTACTTC. It is translated as CATRRGGGSSYEQYF.

The V and J genes are TRBV3-1 (or the pseudogene TRBV3-2) and TRBJ2-2; D unclear. With 4 bases removed from V and 3 bases from J, the gap between germline ends came to 6 bases. CDR3 length equals 13 residues. CDR1 is LGHDT, CDR2 YNNKEL, per germline (reference sequence). For the CDR3, the DNA is TGTGCCAGCAGCCGAGACTACACCGGGGAGCTGTTTTTT. Protein sequence: CASSRDYTGELFF.

This clone was seen a handful of times. The rearrangement joins TRBV29-1 to TRBJ1-2, with a weak D call TRBD1 (5 bases). CDR3 length: 13 residues. Germline CDR1 is SQVTM and CDR2 is ANQGSEA. V was clipped by 7 bases and J by 4 bases, with 16 bases between them. This chain's CDR3 is CSAPAPGLYGYTF. The CDR3 nucleotides read TGCAGCGCCCCAGCCCCAGGGCTCTATGGCTACACCTTC. Complete variable domain (other parts from reference TRBV29-1 and TRBJ1-2): SAVISQKPSRDICQRGTSLTIQCQVDSQVTMMFWYRQQPGQSLTLIATANQGSEATYESGFVIDKFPISRPNLTFSTLTVSNMSPEDSSIYLCSAPAPGLYGYTFGSGTRLTVV.

The chain links TRBV15 to TRBJ1-4; D uncertain. The V gene's germline CDR1 is LNHNV and CDR2 YYDKDF (reference sequence). This CDR3 contains 13 residues. Deletions cut 6 bases from V and 2 bases from J, with 7 bases between. The CDR3 sequence: CATSGVTNEKLFF. For the CDR3, the DNA is TGTGCCACCAGTGGTGTCACTAATGAAAAACTGTTTTTT.

V and J are TRBV5-1 and TRBJ1-5; weak D call: TRBD1 (5 bases). Germline V CDR1 and CDR2: SGHRS, YFSETQ. The CDR3 extends over 16 amino acids. Trimming took 0 bases from V and 0 from J, leaving 10 bases between them. In DNA form, the CDR3 reads TGCGCCAGCAGCTTGGCCGGGGCTCATAGCAATCAGCCCCAGCATTTT. Protein sequence: CASSLAGAHSNQPQHF.

The chain joins TRBV16 to TRBJ1-5; D remains ambiguous. Deletions cut 2 bases from V and 7 bases from J, with 9 bases between. The CDR3 has 13 amino acids. The germline CDR1 and CDR2 sequences are KGHSY and FQNENV. The chain's CDR3 is CASSQIREQPQHF. DNA for the CDR3: TGTGCCAGCAGCCAAATAAGGGAACAGCCCCAGCATTTT.

A word on this clone: Additional DNA sequences in this sample encode the identical CDR3. The CDR3 nucleotides are TGTGCCAGTAGTGGACAGGGTGGGAATCAGCCCCAGCATTTT. Its translation: CASSGQGGNQPQHF. The rearrangement joins TRBV19 to TRBJ1-5; 8 nucleotides line up with TRBD1. The junction had 4 bases not matched to a gene; V was cut back by 5 bases and J by 4 bases. CDR3 size: 14 residues. Germline assignment: CDR1 LNHDA and CDR2 SQIVND (reference sequence).

The V and J genes are TRBV7-2 and TRBJ1-2, with 8 bases lining up with TRBD1. The germline V gene encodes CDR1 SGHTA and CDR2 FQGNSA. V was pared by 5 bases and J by 8 bases, with 7 bases of the junction left unmatched. There are 13 residues in the CDR3. CDR3 loop: CASSPYTGGGYTF. The CDR3 nucleotides read TGTGCCAGCAGCCCATATACAGGGGGAGGCTACACCTTC.

On this clone itself: One junction end disagrees with the germline gene, perhaps due to a read error. The gene calls are TRBV5-1 and TRBJ2-7; D might be TRBD1 or TRBD2, each matching 7 bases. This CDR3 is 13 amino acids long. Germline V gives CDR1 SGHRS, CDR2 YFSETQ. The CDR3 loop reads CARSQGGGAGQYF. In DNA, the CDR3 is TGCGCCCGCAGCCAGGGGGGGGGCGCAGGGCAGTACTTC.

The chain joins TRBV9 to TRBJ2-1, with D perhaps TRBD1 (6 bases). The CDR3 extends over 15 amino acids. Trimming removed 5 bases at V and 2 bases at J, with 14 bases between. Germline CDR1 reads SGDLS; CDR2 reads YYNGEE. The CDR3 bases are TGTGCCAGCAGTACCGGGACACCGGCCTACAATGAGCAGTTCTTC. This encodes CASSTGTPAYNEQFF.

The J gene is TRBJ2-7, the V gene TRBV24-1; 8 positions agree with TRBD2. Germline V gene data show CDR1 as KGHDR and CDR2 as SFDVKD. Trimming at V came to 5 bases and at J to 2 bases, leaving 13 bases not matched to a gene. The CDR3 extends over 17 amino acids. The CDR3: CATSVLSTGTRAYEQYF. The CDR3 region has the DNA TGTGCCACCAGTGTCCTCTCGACCGGGACTAGGGCCTACGAGCAGTACTTC.

This chain uses TRBV19 with TRBJ2-3, with 11 bases aligning to TRBD1. The CDR3 has 14 amino acids. J lost 12 bases, V lost 9 bases, and 14 bases had no gene match. Germline assignment: CDR1 LNHDA and CDR2 SQIVND (reference sequence). CDR3 protein: CASQGTGGGKAQYF. The CDR3 DNA reads TGTGCCAGCCAGGGGACAGGGGGTGGGAAGGCTCAGTATTTT. The full variable domain, completed using reference TRBV19 and TRBJ2-3, is DGGITQSPKYLFRKEGQNVTLSCEQNLNHDAMYWYRQDPGQGLRLIYYSQIVNDFQKGDIAEGYSVSREKKESFPLTVTSAQKNPTAFYLCASQGTGGGKAQYFGPGTRLTVL.

The chain combines TRBV6-5 with TRBJ1-2; tentatively, D is TRBD1 (5 bases). V was shortened by 6 bases and J by 4 bases, with 12 bases between the two germline ends. There are 13 residues in the CDR3. CDR1 MNHEY and CDR2 SVGAGI come from the germline V gene. Here the CDR3 DNA reads TGTGCCAGCAGCCTAGGGGCCAGCTATGGCTACACCTTC. Amino acid sequence: CASSLGASYGYTF.

This chain links TRBV5-5 with TRBJ2-7; 9 nucleotides match TRBD1. Germline values: CDR1 SGHKS, CDR2 YYEKEE (reference sequence). This CDR3 is built from 15 residues. V shed 4 bases, J shed 4 bases, and the junction held 9 bases outside the gene matches. The CDR3 sequence is CASSPTGGSRYEQYF. Here the CDR3 DNA reads TGTGCCAGCAGCCCGACAGGGGGGAGTCGGTACGAGCAGTACTTC.

The CDR3 bases are TGTGCCAGCAGTTTGATTCCGGGCACCGGAAGCACTGAAGCTTTCTTT. It translates to CASSLIPGTGSTEAFF. The chain carries TRBV6-5 and TRBJ1-1, with D uncertain. The CDR3 has 16 residues. Germline loops: CDR1 MNHEY, CDR2 SVGAGI. The V end was cut by 4 bases, the J end by 4 bases, with 19 bases between.

This rearrangement joins TRBV7-2 to TRBJ1-2; D is unresolved. CDR1 SGHTA and CDR2 FQGNSA come from the germline V gene. This CDR3 contains 14 residues. V was trimmed by 0 bases and J by 7 bases, leaving 12 bases between them. The CDR3 sequence is CASSLAFPDRGYTF. As DNA, the CDR3 is TGTGCCAGCAGCTTAGCTTTCCCAGATCGTGGCTACACCTTC.

The chain has TRBV27 and TRBJ1-2, with D maybe TRBD1 (5 bases). V dropped 5 bases and J dropped 8 bases, with 15 bases sitting between them. The CDR3 sequence is 13 residues long. CDR1 and CDR2 from the germline V gene are MNHEY and SMNVEV (reference sequence). CDR3 region: CASSPRDRGGYTF. The CDR3 region has the DNA TGTGCCAGCAGTCCCAGGGATCGGGGAGGCTACACCTTC.

The rearrangement uses TRBV10-3 and TRBJ1-6, with 9 bases fitting TRBD1. This CDR3 is 16 amino acids long. Trimming took 1 base from V and 7 from J; bases not matched to a gene: 5. Germline V gene data show CDR1 as ENHRY and CDR2 as SYGVKD. CDR3 bases: TGTGCCATCAGTGAGTTCGCGGACAGGGGAAATTCACCCCTCCACTTT. Translating gives CAISEFADRGNSPLHF.

This clone was detected only once. This chain uses TRBV6-5 with TRBJ1-2; D possibly corresponds to TRBD1 (6 bases). Trimming pared 2 bases from V and 5 bases from J, leaving 15 bases between. The length of the CDR3 is 15 residues. Germline lookup yields CDR1 MNHEY and CDR2 SVGAGI. The CDR3 region has the DNA TGTGCCAGCAGTTACGATATGGGGGGGCAGTATGGCTACACCTTC. Translated: CASSYDMGGQYGYTF.

This clone was seen a single time. V gene TRBV24-1 combines with J gene TRBJ1-2, with no clear D. CDR1 and CDR2 from the germline V gene are KGHDR and SFDVKD. The V end was cut by 4 bases, the J end by 5 bases, with 10 bases between. This CDR3 is built from 13 residues. The CDR3 loop reads CATSEYAGYGYTF. The CDR3 DNA follows: TGTGCCACCAGTGAGTATGCAGGTTATGGCTACACCTTC.

This chain links TRBV29-1 with TRBJ2-3; 8 nucleotides match TRBD1. The germline CDR1 and CDR2 sequences are SQVTM and ANQGSEA. V gave up 5 bases and J gave up 4 bases; unmatched junction bases: 5. The CDR3 spans 13 residues. This chain's CDR3 is CSVLGQVADTQYF. DNA of the CDR3: TGCAGCGTTCTGGGACAGGTGGCAGATACGCAGTATTTT.

This chain joins TRBV20-1 and TRBJ1-1; D uncertain. This CDR3 region has 11 residues. Germline lookup yields CDR1 DFQATT and CDR2 SNEGSKA (reference sequence). V was shortened by 4 bases and J by 9 bases, with 12 bases between the two germline ends. The CDR3 sequence is CSATLAFQAFF. The CDR3 nucleotides read TGCAGTGCTACATTAGCTTTTCAAGCTTTCTTT.

The chain joins TRBV6-6 to TRBJ2-7, with 7 bases matching TRBD2. In germline, CDR1 is MNHNY, CDR2 SVGAGI (reference sequence). J lost 5 bases, V lost 4 bases, and 11 bases had no gene match. This CDR3 region has 15 residues. The chain's CDR3 is CASSLPGGGLHEQYF. The CDR3 DNA reads TGTGCCAGCAGTTTACCGGGGGGAGGCCTCCACGAGCAGTACTTC.

The chain couples TRBV28 to TRBJ1-2, with D maybe TRBD1 (6 bases). The CDR3 is 15 amino acids. Germline V CDR1 and CDR2: MDHEN, SYDVKM. The V end lost 6 bases, the J end lost 2 bases, and 16 bases lay between the germline ends. The CDR3 bases are TGTGCCAGCAGGACTACGGACAGCCGCAACTATGGCTACACCTTC. Encoded protein: CASRTTDSRNYGYTF.

CDR3 loop: CATSLSLTEAFF. As DNA, the CDR3 is TGTGCCACCTCGTTAAGTTTGACTGAAGCTTTCTTT. V and J are TRBV6-5 and TRBJ1-1, with D hard to call. This CDR3 spans 12 amino acids. Between the trimmed V and J ends, which lost 10 bases and 5 bases, there was a span of 14 bases. The germline V gene encodes CDR1 MNHEY and CDR2 SVGAGI.